The 14 T cell receptor beta chains given below trace back to one sample, sequenced in a study of glioma-infiltrating T cells after dendritic cell vaccination (dated by TCRdb to about 2016). The protocol used for the library was the immunoSEQ multiplex PCR assay. The clones in this table, taken by TCRdb from immuneACCESS, are in-frame only. Not every clone is retained; where verified, under half of the shortfall comes from an unresolved V gene, and the cause of the rest is unknown. This sample lists roughly 100,000 clones; roughly 76% were detected once. The ten largest clones add up to around 12% of the sample. Specimen: blood, collected before dendritic cell vaccination. These receptors were taken from a human donor with glioblastoma.

V usage is TRBV7-3 and J usage is TRBJ1-2; D gene ambiguous. Trimming pared 0 bases from V and 5 bases from J, leaving 10 bases between. The germline CDR1 and CDR2 sequences are SGHTA and FQGTGA. This CDR3 comprises 14 residues. The CDR3 sequence: CASSLTPGSYGYTF. The CDR3 bases are TGTGCCAGCAGCTTAACCCCGGGGAGTTATGGCTACACCTTC.

The chain carries TRBV4-1 and TRBJ2-7; 10 bases line up with TRBD1. CDR3 size: 17 residues. V trimming: 0 bases; J trimming: 1 base; junction bases outside the gene matches: 6. Looked up from germline, CDR1 is MGHRA and CDR2 is YSYEKL. CDR3: CASSQDLGTGDSYEQYF. CDR3 bases: TGCGCCAGCAGCCAAGATCTTGGGACAGGGGATTCCTACGAGCAGTACTTC.

The chain couples TRBV11-2 to TRBJ2-7, with D perhaps matching TRBD2 (5 bases). This CDR3 region has 14 residues. Trimming cost V 1 base and J 3 bases, with 10 bases left between them. The germline V gene has CDR1 SGHAT and CDR2 FQNNGV. For the CDR3, the DNA is TGTGCCAGCAGCTTAGCCGGGATCCGCTACGAGCAGTACTTC. Its protein is CASSLAGIRYEQYF.

The gene calls are TRBV2 and TRBJ2-3; no firm D call. The V and J ends lost 7 bases and 5 bases respectively, with 16 bases between them. The CDR3 has 14 amino acids. Germline V lookup: CDR1 SNHLY, CDR2 FYNNEI. In nucleotides, the CDR3 is TGTGCCAGCACCCGCTCCGACGAGGAAGATACGCAGTATTTT. It yields the protein CASTRSDEEDTQYF.

The chain uses TRBV7-8 and TRBJ1-5, with a weak D call TRBD1 (6 bases). The germline gives CDR1 SGHVS, CDR2 FQNEAQ. The ends were cut back, 7 bases at V and 2 bases at J, with 21 bases in the middle. The CDR3 is 17 amino acids. CDR3 DNA sequence: TGTGCCAGCACCGGGCGCCAGGGGTTCCTCGGCAATCAGCCCCAGCATTTT. It translates to CASTGRQGFLGNQPQHF.

This clone was seen only a few times. Distinct nucleotide sequences in the sample also encode this CDR3. The gene calls are TRBV6-5 and TRBJ1-6; no reliable D call. Trimming left V 5 bases short and J 7 bases short, with 6 bases between. CDR1 and CDR2 (germline): MNHEY, SVGAGI. This CDR3 has 12 amino acids. The chain's CDR3 is CASSPQNSPLHF. The CDR3 nucleotides read TGTGCCAGCAGTCCACAGAATTCACCCCTCCACTTT.

The V and J genes are TRBV30 and TRBJ2-6, with D possibly matching TRBD1 (5 bases). The CDR3 has 16 residues. CDR1 is GTSNPN and CDR2 is SVGIG in the germline V gene (reference sequence). Trimming took off 0 bases at V and 1 base at J, with 10 bases between the two ends. This chain's CDR3 is CAWSVLRQSGANVLTF. The CDR3 DNA sequence: TGTGCCTGGAGTGTACTGCGACAGTCTGGGGCCAACGTCCTGACTTTC.

Details on this clone: Sequence at one end of the junction differs from germline and may be a read error. The gene calls are TRBV7-7 and TRBJ2-6; the D gene is possibly TRBD2 (7 bases). Germline lookup yields CDR1 SSHAT and CDR2 FNYEAQ (reference sequence). The CDR3 loop spans 18 amino acids. The CDR3 coding sequence is TGTGCTAGCAGCGGGGAATTGGGGGCTCTCTCTGGGGCCAACGTCCTGACTTTC. This encodes CASSGELGALSGANVLTF.

Many counts were recorded for this clone. The CDR3 DNA sequence: TGTGCCATCAGTGAGTCGTCCCAGGCCCCCTACACCTTC. Its protein is CAISESSQAPYTF. This rearrangement joins TRBV10-3 to TRBJ1-2; no firm D call. This CDR3 has 13 residues. Looked up from germline, CDR1 is ENHRY and CDR2 is SYGVKD. V was clipped by 0 bases and J by 10 bases, with 12 bases between them.

The V gene is TRBV6-4, the J gene TRBJ1-6; 9 nucleotides match TRBD1. The CDR3 totals 14 residues. Trimming at V came to 2 bases and at J to 7 bases, leaving 0 bases not matched to a gene. Germline assignment: CDR1 MRHNA and CDR2 SNTAGT. The CDR3: CASSDGTGNSPLHF. CDR3 sequence (DNA): TGTGCCAGCAGTGACGGGACAGGGAATTCACCCCTCCACTTT.

This clone was seen only a few times. This sequence joins TRBV7-2 and TRBJ1-1; D is unclear. The CDR3 consists of 15 residues. CDR1 is SGHTA, CDR2 FQGNSA, per germline. Trimming pared 1 base from V and 1 base from J, leaving 10 bases between. The CDR3 region is CASSLVGVTNTEAFF. The CDR3 DNA reads as TGTGCCAGCAGCTTAGTGGGAGTGACGAACACTGAAGCTTTCTTT.

The V and J genes are TRBV7-2 and TRBJ2-7; weak D call: TRBD1 (6 bases). Deletions cut 0 bases from V and 13 bases from J, with 16 bases between. There are 13 residues in the CDR3. From germline, CDR1 is SGHTA and CDR2 FQGNSA. The CDR3 DNA is TGTGCCAGCAGCTTAGCGCTCGCCGGACAGCCTTACTTC. It encodes CASSLALAGQPYF.

The chain employs TRBV25-1 and TRBJ2-2; possibly TRBD1 for D (6 bases). The CDR3 has 15 residues. Germline V gene lookup returns CDR1 MGHDK and CDR2 SYGVNS. The ends were cut back, 4 bases at V and 3 bases at J, with 12 bases in the middle. The CDR3 region is CASSATGYYTGELFF. The CDR3 DNA reads TGTGCCAGCAGTGCAACAGGGTATTACACCGGGGAGCTGTTTTTT.

V is TRBV2 and J is TRBJ1-4, with 8 bases that match TRBD1. The V segment lost 6 bases and the J segment 8 bases; nucleotides outside the gene matches: 8. The CDR3 length is 14 residues. Germline V gives CDR1 SNHLY, CDR2 FYNNEI. The DNA for the CDR3 is TGTGCCAGCAGACGGACAGGGTTCAACGAAAAACTGTTTTTT. It encodes CASRRTGFNEKLFF.